The 16 T cell receptor beta chains below were found in one sample sequenced in a study of blood T cells in healthy people across ages. Through a sample-barcoded 5' primer and a J-beta primer mix, a second PCR was run for about 6 to 11 cycles. One entry per CDR3 protein results from TCRdb running MiXCR on the 5' RACE reads. The sample records nearly 800,000 distinct CDR3 sequences, about 25% being singletons. These data also formed part of another study, on T cells of mothers and their children.

Material: blood. All receptors derive from a boy under 18 in good health.

The V gene is TRBV20-1, the J gene TRBJ2-1; possibly TRBD1 for D (6 bases). CDR3 size: 15 residues. CDR1 and CDR2 from the germline V gene are DFQATT and SNEGSKA (reference sequence). V dropped 5 bases and J dropped 8 bases, with 22 bases sitting between them. The CDR3 bases are TGCAGTGCTGTTCCAGCAAACCAGGGGAGCCATGAGCAGTTCTTC. Protein sequence: CSAVPANQGSHEQFF.

This clonotype was picked up a small number of times. This chain joins TRBV7-2 and TRBJ2-5; D ambiguous. V lost 3 bases and J lost 0, with 11 bases in between. The CDR3 extends over 15 amino acids. Germline CDR1 SGHTA, CDR2 FQGNSA. The CDR3 loop is CASSFAFRDQETQYF. In DNA form, the CDR3 reads TGTGCCAGCAGCTTCGCGTTTAGGGACCAAGAGACCCAGTACTTC.

The chain couples TRBV29-1 to TRBJ1-2; D is ambiguous. The CDR3 contains 13 residues. CDR1 is SQVTM, CDR2 ANQGSEA, per germline. The V and J ends lost 3 bases and 1 base respectively, with 9 bases between them. As DNA, the CDR3 is TGCAGCGTTGATCACGGGTATAACTATGGCTACACCTTC. Translated: CSVDHGYNYGYTF.

The rearrangement joins TRBV29-1 to TRBJ2-2; TRBD1 might be the D (5 bases). Germline V gene lookup returns CDR1 SQVTM and CDR2 ANQGSEA. The V end lost 4 bases, the J end lost 3 bases, and 6 bases lay between the germline ends. CDR3 length equals 12 residues. CDR3 DNA: TGCAGCGTTGTCAGGGACACCGGGGAGCTGTTTTTT. Translation gives CSVVRDTGELFF.

The rearrangement joins TRBV20-1 to TRBJ2-5; D tentatively fits TRBD1 or TRBD2 (6 bases each). The CDR3 runs to 15 residues. V was trimmed by 6 bases and J by 5 bases, leaving 22 bases between them. CDR1 is DFQATT and CDR2 is SNEGSKA in the germline V gene (reference sequence). The CDR3 is CSAPSARGRRETQYF. The CDR3 region has the DNA TGCAGTGCGCCCTCAGCGAGGGGGAGGAGGGAGACCCAGTACTTC.

In the case of this clonotype: Possible read error: a much larger clone is one base away. This chain uses TRBV12-3 or TRBV12-4 with TRBJ1-5; 8 bases are a match to TRBD1. The ends lost 6 bases at V and 3 bases at J; junction bases unmatched: 4. This CDR3 is 14 amino acids long. The CDR3 is CASSPTGDNQPQHF. The CDR3 region has the DNA TGTGCCAGCAGCCCGACAGGGGACAATCAGCCCCAGCATTTT.

This clonotype was counted ten times or more. The genes are TRBV4-3 and TRBJ1-2; unclear D gene. Trimming took 2 bases from V and 4 from J, leaving 5 bases between them. The CDR3 runs 12 residues. Germline values: CDR1 LGHNA, CDR2 YSLEER. The CDR3: CASSQWGYGYTF. The CDR3 bases are TGCGCCAGCAGCCAATGGGGCTATGGCTACACCTTC.

This chain joins TRBV29-1 and TRBJ2-2; unclear D gene. This CDR3 has 11 amino acids. The germline CDR1 and CDR2 sequences are SQVTM and ANQGSEA. V lost 6 bases to trimming and J lost 3 bases, with 5 bases between them. The chain's CDR3 is CSVLYTGELFF. The CDR3 nucleotides read TGCAGCGTCCTCTACACCGGGGAGCTGTTTTTT.

In its sample, this clonotype was seen a few times. V gene TRBV29-1 combines with J gene TRBJ1-4, with no clear D. The CDR3 has 11 residues. V was clipped by 1 base and J by 11 bases, with 8 bases between them. Germline CDR1 is SQVTM and CDR2 is ANQGSEA. In DNA, the CDR3 is TGCAGCGTTGAAGTTCTTCAGAAACTGTTTTTT. Its protein product is CSVEVLQKLFF. Variable domain in full (rest from reference TRBV29-1 and TRBJ1-4): SAVISQKPSRDICQRGTSLTIQCQVDSQVTMMFWYRQQPGQSLTLIATANQGSEATYESGFVIDKFPISRPNLTFSTLTVSNMSPEDSSIYLCSVEVLQKLFFGSGTQLSVL.

This clonotype came up a few times. The chain has TRBV12-3 or TRBV12-4 and TRBJ2-7, with D tentatively TRBD2 (6 bases). This CDR3 is built from 16 residues. The V end lost 1 base, the J end lost 5 bases, and 18 bases lay between the germline ends. CDR3 nucleotides: TGTGCCAGCAGTTTAGGTTTAGTAGGGACTCGTGACGAGCAGTACTTC. Residues: CASSLGLVGTRDEQYF.

This clonotype was seen only a few times. The rearrangement joins TRBV29-1 to TRBJ2-7; D may be TRBD1 (6 bases). The CDR3 contains 12 residues. The V gene lost 7 bases and the J gene lost 2 bases, with 12 bases spanning the gap. CDR1 is SQVTM, CDR2 ANQGSEA, per germline. This CDR3 is CSAMGQAYEQYF. As DNA, the CDR3 is TGCAGCGCTATGGGACAAGCCTACGAGCAGTACTTC.

This clonotype was picked up a small number of times. One end of the junction does not line up with germline, which may come from a read error. The V gene is TRBV28, the J gene TRBJ2-5; D possibly corresponds to TRBD2 (7 bases). This CDR3 has 14 residues. Germline assignment: CDR1 MDHEN and CDR2 SYDVKM. The CDR3 reads CASSWGGPGNERFF. The DNA of the CDR3 is TGTGCCAGCAGTTGGGGGGGGCCGGGCAATGAGCGGTTCTTC.

The chain combines TRBV2 with TRBJ2-7; the D gene is possibly TRBD1 (6 bases). CDR3 length: 14 residues. V lost 2 bases, J lost 3 bases, and 11 bases lay in between. Per germline, CDR1 SNHLY and CDR2 FYNNEI. CDR3 sequence reads: CASSEPTGIYEQYF. In DNA form, the CDR3 reads TGTGCCAGCAGTGAACCCACAGGGATCTACGAGCAGTACTTC.

J is TRBJ1-1 and V is TRBV2; D might be TRBD1 (6 bases). Germline values: CDR1 SNHLY, CDR2 FYNNEI. CDR3 length equals 14 residues. V was shortened by 2 bases and J by 5 bases, with 12 bases between the two germline ends. The CDR3 sequence: CASSEWDTRTEAFF. The CDR3 coding sequence is TGTGCCAGCAGTGAATGGGACACTCGAACTGAAGCTTTCTTT.

This clonotype was detected only a few times. This chain links TRBV2 with TRBJ2-3, with 10 bases aligning to TRBD2. Germline V gene data show CDR1 as SNHLY and CDR2 as FYNNEI. The CDR3 loop spans 15 amino acids. The V and J ends lost 7 bases and 6 bases, in that order; junction bases with no gene match: 10. Here the CDR3 reads CASTEAPGLADTQYF. The CDR3 DNA reads as TGTGCCAGCACCGAAGCGCCGGGACTAGCGGATACGCAGTATTTT.

A few counts support this clonotype. J is TRBJ1-4 and V is TRBV7-2; 9 nucleotides line up with TRBD1. Per the germline V gene, CDR1 is SGHTA and CDR2 is FQGNSA. Trimming at V came to 1 base and at J to 10 bases, leaving 7 bases not matched to a gene. This CDR3 comprises 15 residues. The CDR3 region has the DNA TGTGCCAGCAGCTTAGGCGGGACAGGGATTGCAAAACTGTTTTTT. This sequence encodes CASSLGGTGIAKLFF.